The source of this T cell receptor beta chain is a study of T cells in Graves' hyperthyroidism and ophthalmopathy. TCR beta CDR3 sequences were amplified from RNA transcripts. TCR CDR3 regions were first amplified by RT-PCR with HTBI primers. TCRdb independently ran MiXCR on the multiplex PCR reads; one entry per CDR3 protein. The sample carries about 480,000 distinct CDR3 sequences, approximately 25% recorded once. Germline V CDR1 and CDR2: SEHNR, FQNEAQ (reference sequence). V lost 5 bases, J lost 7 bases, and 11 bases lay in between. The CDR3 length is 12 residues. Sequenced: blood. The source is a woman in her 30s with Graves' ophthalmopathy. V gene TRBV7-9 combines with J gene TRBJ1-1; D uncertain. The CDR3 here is CASSPRVFEAFF. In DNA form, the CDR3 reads TGTGCCAGCAGCCCGCGGGTGTTTGAAGCTTTCTTT.